The clone carrying this TCR beta chain was seen only a few times. Each CDR3 protein is one row after TCRdb ran MiXCR on the 5' RACE reads. Among roughly 560,000 distinct CDR3 sequences, just over 20% were seen once, and the ten largest hold approximately 12%. This entry is derived from a study of T-cell memory formation after mild COVID-19. Sequenced input: PBMCs or a T cell subset sorted from them (not recorded which). The clonotype comes from an adult woman who had mild COVID-19 (a few samples of this study predate the infection). Cell type and time point are not known.

The CDR3 DNA sequence: TGTGCCACCAGCAGCGGTACAGGGTACTCCTACGAGCAGTACTTC. Translated, it gives CATSSGTGYSYEQYF. The chain uses TRBV15 and TRBJ2-7, with a possible D match to TRBD1 (6 bases). The V end was cut by 3 bases, the J end by 0 bases, with 12 bases between. CDR1 LNHNV and CDR2 YYDKDF come from the germline V gene (reference sequence). The CDR3 sequence is 15 residues long.